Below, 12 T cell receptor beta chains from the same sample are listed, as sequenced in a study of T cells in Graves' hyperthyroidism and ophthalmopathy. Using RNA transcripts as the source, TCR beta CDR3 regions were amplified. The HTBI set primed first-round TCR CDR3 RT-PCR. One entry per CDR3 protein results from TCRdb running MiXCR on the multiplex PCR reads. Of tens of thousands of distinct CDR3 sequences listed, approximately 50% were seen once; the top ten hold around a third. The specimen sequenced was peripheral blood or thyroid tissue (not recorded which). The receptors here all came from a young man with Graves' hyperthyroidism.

CDR3 nucleotides: TGCAGCGTGAGGCCCGGGACAGGGTCCCCCTACGAGCAGTACTTC. Protein product: CSVRPGTGSPYEQYF. The chain has TRBV29-1 and TRBJ2-7, with 9 bases aligning to TRBD1. Germline assignment: CDR1 SQVTM and CDR2 ANQGSEA. The CDR3 is made up of 15 amino acids. Unmatched junction bases numbered 11, after V lost 6 bases and J lost 2 bases.

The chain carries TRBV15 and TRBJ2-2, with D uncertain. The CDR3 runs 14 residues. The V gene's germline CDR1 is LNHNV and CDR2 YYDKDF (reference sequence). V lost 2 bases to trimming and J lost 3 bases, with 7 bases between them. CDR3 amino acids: CATSRRSYTGELFF. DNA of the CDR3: TGTGCCACCAGCAGACGCTCATACACCGGGGAGCTGTTTTTT.

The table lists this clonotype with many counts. CDR3 amino acids: CAINGGGLAGGEEQYF. The CDR3 DNA reads as TGTGCCATTAATGGAGGCGGGCTAGCGGGAGGGGAAGAGCAGTACTTC. The V and J genes are TRBV19 and TRBJ2-7; the match to TRBD2 covers 12 bases. The CDR3 contains 16 residues. With V trimmed by 10 bases and J by 7 bases, 17 bases remained unmatched. The germline V gene has CDR1 LNHDA and CDR2 SQIVND (reference sequence).

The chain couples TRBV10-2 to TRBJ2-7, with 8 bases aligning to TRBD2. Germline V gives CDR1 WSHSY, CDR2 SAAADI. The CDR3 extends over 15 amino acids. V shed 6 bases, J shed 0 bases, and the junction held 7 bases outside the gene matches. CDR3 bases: TGCGCCAGCAGCGATTGGGGGACTAGCTCCTACGAGCAGTACTTC. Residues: CASSDWGTSSYEQYF.

In DNA, the CDR3 is TGTGCCACCAGCAGCCGCGACAGGGAGACCCAGTACTTC. It specifies CATSSRDRETQYF. The chain employs TRBV15 and TRBJ2-5; D is possibly TRBD1 (6 bases). This CDR3 comprises 13 residues. V lost 3 bases and J 5 bases, leaving 10 bases between the germline ends. Germline lookup yields CDR1 LNHNV and CDR2 YYDKDF (reference sequence).

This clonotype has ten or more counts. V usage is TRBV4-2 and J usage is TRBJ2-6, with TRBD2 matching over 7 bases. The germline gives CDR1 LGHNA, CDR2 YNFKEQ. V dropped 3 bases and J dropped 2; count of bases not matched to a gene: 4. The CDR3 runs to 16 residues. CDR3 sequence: CASSQRGNAGANVLTF. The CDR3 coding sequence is TGTGCCAGCAGCCAGCGGGGGAATGCTGGGGCCAACGTCCTGACTTTC.

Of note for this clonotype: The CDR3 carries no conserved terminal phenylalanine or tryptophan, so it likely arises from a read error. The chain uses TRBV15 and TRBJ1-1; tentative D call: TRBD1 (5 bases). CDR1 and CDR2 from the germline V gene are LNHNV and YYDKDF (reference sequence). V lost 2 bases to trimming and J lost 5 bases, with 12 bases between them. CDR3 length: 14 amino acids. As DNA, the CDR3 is TGTGCCACCAGCAGACCAGGGTCGGGTACTGAAGCTTTCCTT. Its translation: CATSRPGSGTEAFL.

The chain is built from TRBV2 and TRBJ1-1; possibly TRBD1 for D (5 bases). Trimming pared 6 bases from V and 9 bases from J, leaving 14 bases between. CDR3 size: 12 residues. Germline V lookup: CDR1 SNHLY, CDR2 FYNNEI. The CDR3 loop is CASSTGDYQAFF. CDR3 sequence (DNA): TGTGCCAGCAGCACGGGGGACTATCAAGCTTTCTTT.

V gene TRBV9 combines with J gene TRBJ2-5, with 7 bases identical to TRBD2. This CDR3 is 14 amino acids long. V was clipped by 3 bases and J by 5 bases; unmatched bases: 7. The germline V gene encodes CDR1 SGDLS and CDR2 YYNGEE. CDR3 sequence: CASSASGGRETQYF. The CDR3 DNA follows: TGTGCCAGCAGCGCTAGCGGCGGTCGGGAGACCCAGTACTTC.

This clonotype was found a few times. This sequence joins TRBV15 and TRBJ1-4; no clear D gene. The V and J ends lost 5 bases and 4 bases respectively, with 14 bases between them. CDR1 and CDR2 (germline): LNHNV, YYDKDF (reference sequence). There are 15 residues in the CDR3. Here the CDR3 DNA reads TGTGCCACCAGCCTAAGGACGGAAAATAATGAAAAACTGTTTTTT. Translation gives CATSLRTENNEKLFF.

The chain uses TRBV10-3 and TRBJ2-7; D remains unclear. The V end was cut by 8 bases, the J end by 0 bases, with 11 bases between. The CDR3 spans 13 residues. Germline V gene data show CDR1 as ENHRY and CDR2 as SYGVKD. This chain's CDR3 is CAILGQSSYEQYF. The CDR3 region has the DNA TGTGCCATCCTTGGGCAGAGCTCCTACGAGCAGTACTTC.

CDR3 DNA: TGTGCCAGCAGTGACGAGCAGTACTTC. Translated: CASSDEQYF. The rearrangement links TRBV6-4 to TRBJ2-7; no clear D gene. The V end was cut by 2 bases, the J end by 7 bases, with 0 bases between. The length of the CDR3 is 9 residues. In germline, CDR1 is MRHNA, CDR2 SNTAGT.